The 7 T cell receptor beta chains in this list originate from one sample, sequenced in a study of lymphopenia after photon versus proton radiotherapy. Profiled with immunoSEQ multiplex PCR; TCRdb holds only in-frame clones, not every one. The sample has some 20,000 clones, approximately 85% seen once. The sequences come from peripheral blood, collected from a patient treated with photon-based radiotherapy. These receptors originate from a woman aged 45-60 years with pancreatic cancer.

This sequence joins TRBV18 and TRBJ2-3, with 10 positions matching TRBD1. The CDR3 sequence is 16 residues long. CDR1 is KGHSH and CDR2 is LQKENI in the germline V gene. The V gene end was trimmed by 1 base and the J gene end by 0 bases; junction bases not matched to a gene: 1. CDR3 loop: CASSPRTGGSTDTQYF. The DNA of the CDR3 is TGTGCCAGCTCACCACGGACAGGGGGAAGCACAGATACGCAGTATTTT. The variable domain in full, with the rest retrieved from reference TRBV18 and TRBJ2-3, is NAGVMQNPRHLVRRRGQEARLRCSPMKGHSHVYWYRQLPEEGLKFMVYLQKENIIDESGMPKERFSAEFPKEGPSILRIQQVVRGDSAAYFCASSPRTGGSTDTQYFGPGTRLTVL.

This clone occurred a few times. The chain employs TRBV6-1 and TRBJ1-5; perhaps TRBD1 as D (5 bases). The CDR3 extends over 14 amino acids. Trimming stripped 1 base from V and 7 bases from J, with 11 bases between. Germline loops: CDR1 MNHNS, CDR2 SASEGT. The DNA for the CDR3 is TGTGCCAGCAGTGAAGTAGGGGTCGTGCAGCCCCAGCATTTT. This translates into CASSEVGVVQPQHF.

The chain joins TRBV4-3 to TRBJ2-1, with D perhaps TRBD2 (5 bases). Trimming pared 0 bases from V and 2 bases from J, leaving 17 bases between. The CDR3 extends over 18 amino acids. CDR1 is LGHNA, CDR2 YSLEER, per germline. CDR3 sequence: CASSQEFFGSAAYNEQFF. The CDR3 DNA reads TGCGCCAGCAGCCAAGAATTTTTTGGGAGCGCCGCCTACAATGAGCAGTTCTTC.

With regard to this clone: Germline and junction disagree at one end, which may indicate a read error. This chain joins TRBV11-3 and TRBJ1-2, with 12 bases lining up with TRBD1. This CDR3 contains 13 residues. Germline values: CDR1 SGHNT, CDR2 YENEEA. This CDR3 reads CASSFWDRGRSPF. In nucleotides, the CDR3 is TGTGCCAGCAGCTTCTGGGACAGGGGGCGGTCCCCCTTC. The variable domain in full, completed from reference TRBV11-3 and TRBJ1-2, reads EAGVVQSPRYKIIEKKQPVAFWCNPISGHNTLYWYLQNLGQGPELLIRYENEEAVDDSQLPKDRFSAERLKGVDSTLKIQPAELGDSAVYLCASSFWDRGRSPFGSGTRLTVV.

J is TRBJ1-5 and V is TRBV27; D unresolved. V lost 10 bases and J 1 base, leaving 11 bases between the germline ends. This CDR3 comprises 13 residues. CDR1 and CDR2 (germline): MNHEY, SMNVEV (reference sequence). The CDR3 spells CATAERSNQPQHF. As DNA, the CDR3 is TGTGCCACCGCTGAGCGAAGCAATCAGCCCCAGCATTTT.

The rearrangement joins TRBV7-8 to TRBJ1-2, with D unclear. This CDR3 is built from 15 residues. With 1 base removed from V and 8 bases from J, the gap between germline ends came to 17 bases. Germline CDR1 reads SGHVS; CDR2 reads FQNEAQ. As DNA, the CDR3 is TGTGCCAGCAGCTTAGTAGTCGGCTATTTAGAAGGCTACACCTTC. Protein product: CASSLVVGYLEGYTF.

This clone was found a few times. The V and J genes are TRBV5-1 and TRBJ2-7; perhaps TRBD2 as D (5 bases). Germline V gives CDR1 SGHRS, CDR2 YFSETQ. With 3 bases removed from V and 1 base from J, the gap between germline ends came to 14 bases. The CDR3 length is 15 residues. The CDR3 is CASSSEFRGSYEQYF. In DNA form, the CDR3 reads TGCGCCAGCAGCTCAGAATTCCGAGGGTCCTACGAGCAGTACTTC. The full variable domain, its missing parts supplied by reference TRBV5-1 and TRBJ2-7, is KAGVTQTPRYLIKTRGQQVTLSCSPISGHRSVSWYQQTPGQGLQFLFEYFSETQRNKGNFPGRFSGRQFSNSRSEMNVSTLELGDSALYLCASSSEFRGSYEQYFGPGTRLTVT.